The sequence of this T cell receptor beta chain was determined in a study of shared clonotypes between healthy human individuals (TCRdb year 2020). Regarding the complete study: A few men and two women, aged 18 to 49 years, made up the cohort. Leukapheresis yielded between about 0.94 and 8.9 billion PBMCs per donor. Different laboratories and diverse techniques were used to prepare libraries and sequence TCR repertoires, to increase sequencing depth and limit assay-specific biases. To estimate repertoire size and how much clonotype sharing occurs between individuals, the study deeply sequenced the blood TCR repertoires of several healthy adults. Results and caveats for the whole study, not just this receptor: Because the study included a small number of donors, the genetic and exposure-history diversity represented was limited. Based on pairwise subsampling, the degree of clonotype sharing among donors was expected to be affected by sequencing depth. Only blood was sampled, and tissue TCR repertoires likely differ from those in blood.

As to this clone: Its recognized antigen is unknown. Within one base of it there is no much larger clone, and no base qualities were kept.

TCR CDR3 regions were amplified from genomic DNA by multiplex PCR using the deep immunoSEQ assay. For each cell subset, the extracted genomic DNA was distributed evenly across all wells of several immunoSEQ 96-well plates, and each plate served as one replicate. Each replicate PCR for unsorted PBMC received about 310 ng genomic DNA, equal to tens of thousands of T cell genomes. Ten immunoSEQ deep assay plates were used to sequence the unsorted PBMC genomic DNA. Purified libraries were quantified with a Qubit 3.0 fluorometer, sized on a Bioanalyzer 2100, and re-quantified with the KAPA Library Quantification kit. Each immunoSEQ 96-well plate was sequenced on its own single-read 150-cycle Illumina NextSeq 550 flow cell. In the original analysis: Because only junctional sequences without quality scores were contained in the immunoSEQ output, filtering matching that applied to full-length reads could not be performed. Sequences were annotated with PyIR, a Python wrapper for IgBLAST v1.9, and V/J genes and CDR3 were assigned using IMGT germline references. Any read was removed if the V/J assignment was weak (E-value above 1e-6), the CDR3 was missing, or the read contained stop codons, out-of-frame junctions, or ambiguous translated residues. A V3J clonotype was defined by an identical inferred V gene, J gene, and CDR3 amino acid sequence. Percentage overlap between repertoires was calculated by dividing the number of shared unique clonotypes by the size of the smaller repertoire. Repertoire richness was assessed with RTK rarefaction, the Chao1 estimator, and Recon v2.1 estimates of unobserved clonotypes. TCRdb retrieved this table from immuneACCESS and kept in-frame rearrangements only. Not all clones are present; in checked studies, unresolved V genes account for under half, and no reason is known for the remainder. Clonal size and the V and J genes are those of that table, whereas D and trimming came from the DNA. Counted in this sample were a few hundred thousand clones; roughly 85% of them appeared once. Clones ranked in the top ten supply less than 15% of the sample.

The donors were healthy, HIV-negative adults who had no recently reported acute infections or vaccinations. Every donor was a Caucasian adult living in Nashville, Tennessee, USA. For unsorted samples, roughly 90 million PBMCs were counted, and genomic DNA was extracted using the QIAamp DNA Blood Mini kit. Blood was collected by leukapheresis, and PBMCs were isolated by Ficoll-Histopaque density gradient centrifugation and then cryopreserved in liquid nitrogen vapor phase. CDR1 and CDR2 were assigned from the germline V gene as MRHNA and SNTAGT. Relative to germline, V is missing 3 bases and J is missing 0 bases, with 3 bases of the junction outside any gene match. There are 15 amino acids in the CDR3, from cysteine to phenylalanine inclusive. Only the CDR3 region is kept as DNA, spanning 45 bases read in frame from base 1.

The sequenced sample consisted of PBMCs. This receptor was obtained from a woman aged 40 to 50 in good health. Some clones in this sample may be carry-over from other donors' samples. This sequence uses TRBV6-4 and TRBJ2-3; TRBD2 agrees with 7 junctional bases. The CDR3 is CASSEGSGSTDTQYF. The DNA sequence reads TGTGCCAGCAGTGAAGGTAGCGGGAGCACAGATACGCAGTATTTT.